The 25 T cell receptor beta chains below all came from one sample that was sequenced in a study of early T cells in non-severe SARS-CoV-2 infection. MiXCR was run by TCRdb on the 5' RACE reads, yielding one entry per CDR3 protein. Of about 36,000 distinct CDR3 sequences listed, less than 7% are singletons. Specimen: whole blood, collected at baseline. Receptors were obtained from an adult who was a healthcare worker with PCR-confirmed SARS-CoV-2 infection or an uninfected control (not recorded which).

This clonotype has only a few counts. This chain links TRBV5-1 with TRBJ2-7, with 9 nucleotides matching TRBD2. CDR1 and CDR2 from the germline V gene are SGHRS and YFSETQ. The CDR3 runs 15 residues. V lost 5 bases and J lost 6; bases outside the gene matches: 12. Written as DNA, the CDR3 is TGCGCCAGCAGTCCAGGCGGGAGGGCCCTAGGCGAGCAGTACTTC. Translation gives CASSPGGRALGEQYF.

In this sample, this clonotype turned up many times. J is TRBJ2-7 and V is TRBV6-1; no clear D. The CDR3 is made up of 10 amino acids. V lost 7 bases, J lost 3 bases, and 4 bases lay in between. CDR1 and CDR2 (germline): MNHNS, SASEGT. The CDR3 here is CASNSYEQYF. In DNA form, the CDR3 reads TGTGCCAGCAATAGCTACGAGCAGTACTTC.

This clonotype appeared many times. The V gene is TRBV20-1, the J gene TRBJ2-1; 10 bases are shared with TRBD2. The germline gives CDR1 DFQATT, CDR2 SNEGSKA (reference sequence). J was trimmed by 5 bases and V by 3 bases; bases with no gene match: 10. This CDR3 contains 16 residues. CDR3 DNA sequence: TGCAGTGCTAGTACTAGTACTAGCGGGAAAGACAATGAGCAGTTCTTC. This gives the protein CSASTSTSGKDNEQFF.

This clonotype was counted only a few times. J is TRBJ2-1 and V is TRBV5-1, with 7 bases matching TRBD2. Germline lookup yields CDR1 SGHRS and CDR2 YFSETQ. Unmatched junction bases numbered 16, after V lost 2 bases and J lost 2 bases. The CDR3 consists of 19 residues. CDR3 sequence (DNA): TGCGCCAGCAGCTTTGGAGTCCTTACGGGAGGTCAAACCTACAATGAGCAGTTCTTC. It yields the protein CASSFGVLTGGQTYNEQFF.

This clonotype has a count of ten or more. The chain has TRBV28 and TRBJ2-2; D gene uncertain. V lost 3 bases, J lost 4 bases, and 12 bases lay in between. Germline CDR1 is MDHEN and CDR2 is SYDVKM. This CDR3 is built from 15 residues. Here the CDR3 DNA reads TGTGCCAGCAGTTTTAAGGGTTGGGGCACCGGGGAGCTGTTTTTT. It specifies CASSFKGWGTGELFF. Combining the CDR3 with reference TRBV28 and TRBJ2-2 gives the whole variable domain DVKVTQSSRYLVKRTGEKVFLECVQDMDHENMFWYRQDPGLGLRLIYFSYDVKMKEKGDIPEGYSVSREKKERFSLILESASTNQTSMYLCASSFKGWGTGELFFGEGSRLTVL.

This clonotype occurred many times. The chain is built from TRBV20-1 and TRBJ2-1; TRBD2 aligns across 9 bases. In germline, CDR1 is DFQATT, CDR2 SNEGSKA (reference sequence). Trimming removed 3 bases from V and 0 bases from J; junction bases left unmatched: 6. The CDR3 covers 16 residues. The CDR3 reads CSARLAGPPSYNEQFF. CDR3 coding DNA: TGCAGTGCTAGGCTAGCGGGACCCCCCTCCTACAATGAGCAGTTCTTC.

The chain carries TRBV12-3 or TRBV12-4 and TRBJ2-4, with D perhaps TRBD2 (6 bases). Trimming cost V 2 bases and J 8 bases, with 16 bases left between them. This CDR3 is 15 amino acids long. CDR3: CASSLSALAIDIQYF. The CDR3 DNA reads TGTGCCAGCAGTTTATCGGCACTAGCAATCGACATTCAGTACTTC.

This clonotype is categorized as medium-sized (0.01 to 0.1%). This chain's CDR3 is CASSSALAGVYEQFF. As DNA, the CDR3 is TGTGCCAGCAGCTCGGCACTAGCGGGAGTCTATGAGCAGTTCTTC. The V call is TRBV5-8, the J call TRBJ2-1; 11 bases map to TRBD2. J was trimmed by 8 bases and V by 3 bases; bases with no gene match: 7. The CDR3 sequence is 15 residues long. Germline CDR1 SGHTS, CDR2 YDEGEE.

The chain uses TRBV24-1 and TRBJ2-1, with D possibly matching TRBD2 (5 bases). CDR3 length: 16 residues. V lost 0 bases, J lost 8 bases, and 16 bases lay in between. The germline V gene has CDR1 KGHDR and CDR2 SFDVKD. CDR3 sequence: CATSDLRTPERDEQFF. CDR3 bases: TGTGCCACCAGTGATTTGAGGACTCCCGAGAGGGATGAGCAGTTCTTC.

The V gene is TRBV7-8, the J gene TRBJ1-1; the match to TRBD1 covers 10 bases. The CDR3 has 19 residues. J lost 0 bases, V lost 2 bases, and 12 bases had no gene match. Germline CDR1 and CDR2: SGHVS and FQNEAQ. CDR3 DNA sequence: TGTGCCAGCAGCTTAAGGCAATGGGACAGGGGCACTATGAACACTGAAGCTTTCTTT. Encoded protein: CASSLRQWDRGTMNTEAFF.

This clonotype has just one count. V usage is TRBV28 and J usage is TRBJ1-5; TRBD1 matches at 7 bases. Germline assignment: CDR1 MDHEN and CDR2 SYDVKM. Trimming took 7 bases from V and 7 from J; bases not matched to a gene: 4. CDR3 length equals 12 residues. The CDR3 sequence: CASTTGNQPQHF. CDR3 DNA sequence: TGTGCCAGCACGACAGGGAACCAGCCCCAGCATTTT.

This clonotype was seen only a few times. CDR3 residues: CASRQGVGNTEAFF. The CDR3, as DNA: TGTGCCAGCAGGCAAGGGGTTGGGAACACTGAAGCTTTCTTT. This chain uses TRBV12-3 or TRBV12-4 with TRBJ1-1, with a possible D match to TRBD1 (5 bases). The CDR3 contains 14 residues. The ends were cut back, 6 bases at V and 1 base at J, with 12 bases in the middle.

As concerns this clonotype: This may come from a read error, since a much larger clone is one base off. The chain has TRBV11-2 and TRBJ2-1; 9 bases are shared with TRBD2. CDR3 size: 15 residues. Per germline, CDR1 SGHAT and CDR2 FQNNGV. CDR3 nucleotide sequence: TGTGCCAGCAGCCCAGCCGGGACTAGCTCCAATGAGCGGTTCTTC. The encoded protein is CASSPAGTSSNERFF.

This clonotype was seen at least ten times. The chain uses TRBV6-1 and TRBJ2-7; D is possibly TRBD2 (6 bases). The V and J ends lost 8 bases and 1 base respectively, with 15 bases between them. This CDR3 contains 14 residues. CDR1 is MNHNS, CDR2 SASEGT, per germline. This chain's CDR3 is CASSLGGLSYEQYF. For the CDR3, the DNA is TGTGCCAGCTCCTTAGGAGGGCTATCCTACGAGCAGTACTTC.

Ten or more counts support this clonotype. J is TRBJ2-7 and V is TRBV2, with 7 bases matching TRBD1. Per the germline V gene, CDR1 is SNHLY and CDR2 is FYNNEI. The J segment lost 8 bases and the V segment lost 6 bases, leaving 7 bases of the junction unmatched. This CDR3 is 12 amino acids long. The CDR3 DNA sequence: TGTGCCAGCAGCGACACAGGGGAGAAGCAGTACTTC. Protein sequence: CASSDTGEKQYF. The entire variable domain, with the rest obtained from reference TRBV2 and TRBJ2-7, is as follows: EPEVTQTPSHQVTQMGQEVILRCVPISNHLYFYWYRQILGQKVEFLVSFYNNEISEKSEIFDDQFSVERPDGSNFTLKIRSTKLEDSAMYFCASSDTGEKQYFGPGTRLTVT.

This chain joins TRBV28 and TRBJ1-2; 10 bases align to TRBD1. With V trimmed by 8 bases and J by 4 bases, 7 bases remained unmatched. Germline V gene lookup returns CDR1 MDHEN and CDR2 SYDVKM. CDR3 length equals 14 residues. The CDR3 sequence: CASADRGLIYGYTF. DNA for the CDR3: TGTGCCAGCGCTGACAGGGGGCTGATCTATGGCTACACCTTC.

This clonotype was seen many times. The rearrangement joins TRBV12-3 or TRBV12-4 to TRBJ2-7; tentative D call: TRBD1 (6 bases). The length of the CDR3 is 15 residues. V lost 5 bases to trimming and J lost 4 bases, with 18 bases between them. The CDR3 region is CASSRKFSGEYEQYF. The CDR3 DNA follows: TGTGCCAGCAGTCGCAAATTTTCAGGGGAGTACGAGCAGTACTTC.

V and J are TRBV6-1 and TRBJ2-1, with D tentatively TRBD1 (5 bases). Between the trimmed V and J ends, which lost 8 bases and 6 bases, there was a span of 23 bases. This CDR3 is 16 amino acids long. Germline V gene lookup returns CDR1 MNHNS and CDR2 SASEGT. The CDR3 sequence is CASFLNAGYSANEQFF. The CDR3 nucleotides are TGTGCCAGCTTCTTAAACGCAGGGTACTCCGCCAATGAGCAGTTCTTC.

The chain joins TRBV3-1 to TRBJ2-7; D is uncertain. Germline V lookup: CDR1 LGHDT, CDR2 YNNKEL (reference sequence). This CDR3 has 15 amino acids. V was trimmed by 0 bases and J by 1 base, leaving 10 bases between them. CDR3 protein: CASSQETASSYEQYF. CDR3 bases: TGTGCCAGCAGCCAAGAAACGGCTAGTTCCTACGAGCAGTACTTC.

There are a few counts of this clonotype. The chain carries TRBV5-1 and TRBJ2-5; TRBD1 or TRBD2 may be the D gene (6 bases each). The CDR3 runs to 15 residues. CDR1 SGHRS and CDR2 YFSETQ come from the germline V gene. Trimming stripped 0 bases from V and 5 bases from J, with 14 bases between. CDR3 sequence reads: CASSLVTGRLETQYF. CDR3 DNA: TGCGCCAGCAGCTTGGTAACAGGGAGGCTTGAGACCCAGTACTTC.

This sequence joins TRBV7-9 and TRBJ1-6, with no clear D. V was shortened by 5 bases and J by 9 bases, with 14 bases between the two germline ends. Germline V gene sequence: CDR1 SEHNR, CDR2 FQNEAQ (reference sequence). The CDR3 runs 14 residues. CDR3 loop: CASSPGGVRSPLHF. The DNA of the CDR3 is TGTGCCAGCAGCCCTGGCGGTGTCCGTTCACCCCTCCACTTT.

J is TRBJ1-1 and V is TRBV6-5; 8 bases line up with TRBD1. CDR1 and CDR2 from the germline V gene are MNHEY and SVGAGI. The CDR3 has 15 residues. V dropped 2 bases and J dropped 6; count of bases not matched to a gene: 8. DNA for the CDR3: TGTGCCAGCAGTTACACGACAGGGGTTAGGGCTGAAGCTTTCTTT. Residues: CASSYTTGVRAEAFF.

The V call is TRBV18, the J call TRBJ1-6, with D hard to call. This CDR3 comprises 15 residues. Germline V lookup: CDR1 KGHSH, CDR2 LQKENI. Trimming took off 1 base at V and 6 bases at J, with 10 bases between the two ends. CDR3 region: CASSPRSRPNSPLHF. CDR3 coding DNA: TGTGCCAGCTCACCACGGTCCCGGCCTAATTCACCCCTCCACTTT.

This clonotype was detected many times. This sequence joins TRBV6-1 and TRBJ1-2; tentatively, D is TRBD1 (6 bases). The CDR3 length is 13 residues. Trimming took off 8 bases at V and 4 bases at J, with 14 bases between the two ends. The germline V gene encodes CDR1 MNHNS and CDR2 SASEGT. The CDR3 is CASQQGGLYGYTF. CDR3 nucleotide sequence: TGTGCCAGCCAACAGGGAGGACTCTATGGCTACACCTTC.

The gene calls are TRBV7-9 and TRBJ1-5, with D perhaps TRBD1 (6 bases). The CDR3 has 15 residues. The germline V gene has CDR1 SEHNR and CDR2 FQNEAQ (reference sequence). V lost 3 bases and J lost 3, with 12 bases in between. For the CDR3, the DNA is TGTGCCAGCAGCTTGGGGGCAGGGGACAATCAGCCCCAGCATTTT. This gives the protein CASSLGAGDNQPQHF.